These 17 T cell receptor beta chains share one sample of origin, sequenced in a study. Treg sorting used a CD4+CD25+CD127-/low gate. TCRdb re-called the 5' RACE reads through MiXCR, storing one row per CDR3 protein. Found here are around 34,000 distinct CDR3 sequences, 25% to 30% of them singletons; the top ten hold about 2.2%. The sample taken for sequencing was tumor-infiltrating Tregs sorted from the breast tumor. The receptors were sampled from a female donor with breast cancer.

The V gene is TRBV10-2, the J gene TRBJ1-6; TRBD1 is a possible D gene (5 bases). Trimming took 4 bases from V and 7 from J, leaving 11 bases between them. Germline V gene sequence: CDR1 WSHSY, CDR2 SAAADI. The CDR3 length is 14 residues. CDR3 DNA: TGCGCCAGCAGTGCGGGGGGTGAGAATTCACCCCTCCACTTT. Its translation is CASSAGGENSPLHF.

With regard to this clonotype: A read error may be the cause here, since a much bigger clone is one base away. The genes are TRBV5-4 and TRBJ2-7, with 7 bases lining up with TRBD1. The CDR3 is made up of 12 amino acids. Germline values: CDR1 SGHNT, CDR2 YYREEE (reference sequence). This CDR3 reads CASSSDRYEQCF. In nucleotides, the CDR3 is TGTGCCAGCAGCTCGGACAGGTACGAGCAGTGCTTC.

This clonotype appeared once. This may stem from a read error, because a much larger clone lies one nucleotide away. The chain carries TRBV7-9 and TRBJ1-3, with D possibly being TRBD1 (6 bases). The CDR3 is 15 residues long. Germline V gene sequence: CDR1 SEHNR, CDR2 FQNEAQ (reference sequence). The CDR3 DNA reads TGTACCAGCAGCTTAACAGGGCTCTCTGGAAACACCATATATTTT. Translating it yields CTSSLTGLSGNTIYF.

Note on this clonotype: With a much larger clone just one base away, this may be a read error. The genes are TRBV30 and TRBJ1-5; D is unclear. CDR3 size: 13 residues. Germline V gene data show CDR1 as GTSNPN and CDR2 as SVGIG (reference sequence). The DNA for the CDR3 is TGTGCCTGGGGTGTACCTAACAATCAGCCCCAGCATTTT. It codes for CAWGVPNNQPQHF.

This clonotype counts as medium-sized. This chain joins TRBV9 and TRBJ2-7; D possibly corresponds to TRBD2 (6 bases). The CDR3 contains 16 residues. Trimming shortened V by 4 bases and J by 0 bases, and 17 bases separated the two germline ends. Germline V CDR1 and CDR2: SGDLS, YYNGEE. Written as DNA, the CDR3 is TGTGCCAGCAGCTCCACAAGGGACTTGATCTCCTACGAGCAGTACTTC. Translating gives CASSSTRDLISYEQYF.

The table lists this clonotype with many counts. V is TRBV20-1 and J is TRBJ2-1; TRBD2 matches 7 bases. The ends lost 1 base at V and 8 bases at J; junction bases unmatched: 14. The CDR3 length is 16 residues. Germline-derived CDR1 and CDR2 are DFQATT and SNEGSKA (reference sequence). The CDR3 sequence: CSARAWRRELGDEQFF. CDR3 in DNA: TGCAGTGCTAGAGCCTGGAGGCGGGAGCTGGGAGATGAGCAGTTCTTC.

The table lists this clonotype with many counts. The V and J genes are TRBV5-1 and TRBJ2-1; 10 bases are shared with TRBD2. The germline CDR1 and CDR2 sequences are SGHRS and YFSETQ. There are 15 residues in the CDR3. V lost 0 bases to trimming and J lost 7 bases; unmatched junction nucleotides: 4. CDR3 sequence reads: CASSLASGSTNEQFF. The CDR3 coding sequence is TGCGCCAGCAGCTTGGCTAGCGGGAGTACGAATGAGCAGTTCTTC.

The chain recombines TRBV30 with TRBJ1-3; 8 nucleotides align to TRBD1. Germline V gene sequence: CDR1 GTSNPN, CDR2 SVGIG (reference sequence). The CDR3 has 13 residues. V shed 3 bases, J shed 9 bases, and the junction held 7 bases outside the gene matches. The CDR3 DNA follows: TGTGCCTGGAGCCGGACAGGGACAGCCACCATATATTTT. Translation gives CAWSRTGTATIYF.

V gene TRBV11-2 combines with J gene TRBJ2-1, with 8 bases matching TRBD1. J was trimmed by 1 base and V by 0 bases; bases with no gene match: 5. This CDR3 region has 17 residues. CDR1 and CDR2 (germline): SGHAT, FQNNGV. CDR3 DNA sequence: TGTGCCAGCAGCTTAGATCGGACAGGGAGGTCCTACAATGAGCAGTTCTTC. It specifies CASSLDRTGRSYNEQFF.

J is TRBJ1-2 and V is TRBV7-8; tentatively, D is TRBD1 (6 bases). CDR1 is SGHVS and CDR2 is FQNEAQ in the germline V gene. CDR3 length equals 12 residues. V was shortened by 2 bases and J by 10 bases, with 11 bases between the two germline ends. The chain's CDR3 is CASSLPQGFYTF. The CDR3 bases are TGTGCCAGCAGCTTACCACAGGGATTCTACACCTTC.

The chain uses TRBV7-2 and TRBJ2-5; TRBD1 agrees at 7 bases. The V segment lost 5 bases and the J segment 5 bases; nucleotides outside the gene matches: 8. The germline CDR1 and CDR2 sequences are SGHTA and FQGNSA. This CDR3 region has 14 residues. CDR3 protein: CASSLAGRGETQYF. The CDR3 DNA reads as TGTGCCAGCAGCCTGGCGGGCAGGGGGGAGACCCAGTACTTC.

At least ten counts were recorded for this clonotype. The V gene is TRBV18, the J gene TRBJ1-3; 7 bases match TRBD1. The germline V gene has CDR1 KGHSH and CDR2 LQKENI. The CDR3 extends over 15 amino acids. J lost 2 bases, V lost 6 bases, and 7 bases had no gene match. The CDR3 region is CASSWDSYTGNTIYF. The CDR3 DNA follows: TGTGCCAGCTCCTGGGACAGTTACACTGGAAACACCATATATTTT.

This clonotype has just a few counts. This rearrangement joins TRBV4-2 to TRBJ2-7; TRBD2 might be the D (5 bases). The germline gives CDR1 LGHNA, CDR2 YNFKEQ. Trimming cost V 0 bases and J 3 bases, with 9 bases left between them. The CDR3 loop spans 14 amino acids. CDR3 residues: CASSQERTSYEQYF. DNA of the CDR3: TGTGCCAGCAGCCAAGAACGCACTAGCTACGAGCAGTACTTC.

This clonotype was seen at least ten times. The chain is built from TRBV7-9 and TRBJ2-3; the match to TRBD1 covers 8 bases. V lost 5 bases, J lost 0 bases, and 4 bases stayed unmatched. The CDR3 spans 15 residues. Per the germline V gene, CDR1 is SEHNR and CDR2 is FQNEAQ (reference sequence). The chain's CDR3 is CASSARTGSTDTQYF. DNA of the CDR3: TGTGCCAGCAGCGCAAGGACAGGGAGCACAGATACGCAGTATTTT.

This chain connects TRBV7-9 to TRBJ1-2, with 11 positions matching TRBD1. Germline CDR1 is SEHNR and CDR2 is FQNEAQ (reference sequence). The CDR3 contains 13 residues. The J segment lost 8 bases and the V segment lost 5 bases, leaving 4 bases of the junction unmatched. The CDR3: CASSGQGARGYTF. Written as DNA, the CDR3 is TGTGCCAGCAGCGGACAGGGGGCGCGGGGCTACACCTTC.

By frequency in the sample, this clonotype is medium-sized. The chain combines TRBV29-1 with TRBJ1-1; no clear D gene. CDR3 length: 11 residues. V gave up 6 bases and J gave up 9 bases, with 14 bases separating them. The V gene's germline CDR1 is SQVTM and CDR2 ANQGSEA. CDR3 loop: CSVSNGVKAFF. CDR3 in DNA: TGCAGCGTGTCTAACGGGGTAAAAGCTTTCTTT.

As to this clonotype: This could be a read error, since a much larger clone is one nucleotide away. The rearrangement uses TRBV6-5 and TRBJ1-1; D unresolved. The germline V gene has CDR1 MNHEY and CDR2 SVGAGI. The CDR3 spans 11 residues. In nucleotides, the CDR3 is TGTGCCCTCGTCAGGAACGCTGAAGCTTTCTTT. Its protein product is CALVRNAEAFF.